These 19 T cell receptor beta chains share one sample of origin, sequenced in a study of cytomegalovirus exposure and HLA in healthy donors. PCR employed 60 Vbeta and 13 Jbeta primers. Assay: immunoSEQ multiplex PCR; the TCRdb copy retains only in-frame clones and omits some. The data show under 130,000 clones, over 80% seen once. Sequences were obtained from PBMCs. Receptor source: a young man in good health and CMV-seropositive.

The chain couples TRBV30 to TRBJ2-7; D perhaps matches TRBD1 (6 bases). V was clipped by 6 bases and J by 1 base, with 16 bases between them. The germline gives CDR1 GTSNPN, CDR2 SVGIG (reference sequence). There are 14 residues in the CDR3. CDR3 DNA sequence: TGTGCCTGCCTAAGGACAGAGAATTCCTACGAGCAGTACTTC. It specifies CACLRTENSYEQYF.

The genes are TRBV5-6 and TRBJ2-3; D may be TRBD1 (6 bases). V was shortened by 4 bases and J by 4 bases, with 10 bases between the two germline ends. CDR1 SGHDT and CDR2 YYEEEE come from the germline V gene. The CDR3 totals 13 residues. Here the CDR3 DNA reads TGTGCCAGCAGCCCGACAGGTTCAGATACGCAGTATTTT. Its protein product is CASSPTGSDTQYF.

This clone counts as medium-sized. The chain combines TRBV18 with TRBJ1-2; no definite D call. The germline V and J ends were trimmed by 4 bases and 8 bases, with 11 bases remaining between them. The CDR3 has 12 residues. Germline-derived CDR1 and CDR2 are KGHSH and LQKENI. Here the CDR3 reads CASSRPWEGYTF. The DNA for the CDR3 is TGTGCCAGCTCACGACCTTGGGAGGGCTACACCTTC.

The V gene is TRBV6-1, the J gene TRBJ1-3; 8 positions match TRBD1. The CDR3 sequence is 14 residues long. V gave up 6 bases and J gave up 4 bases; unmatched junction bases: 5. CDR1 and CDR2 (germline): MNHNS, SASEGT. CDR3 amino acids: CASRPTGAGNTIYF. The CDR3 DNA reads TGTGCCAGCAGACCGACAGGGGCCGGAAACACCATATATTTT.

The chain combines TRBV13 with TRBJ2-5; 11 nucleotides line up with TRBD2. The germline gives CDR1 PRHDT, CDR2 FYEKMQ (reference sequence). After removal of 3 bases from V and 3 bases from J, the junction contained 6 bases not matched to a gene. The CDR3 extends over 16 amino acids. For the CDR3, the DNA is TGTGCCAGCAGCTTTCTGACTAGCGGGGAAAAAGAGACCCAGTACTTC. It encodes CASSFLTSGEKETQYF.

V gene TRBV2 combines with J gene TRBJ1-6, with D tentatively TRBD1 (6 bases). Germline CDR1 SNHLY, CDR2 FYNNEI. V was cut by 11 bases and J by 7 bases, with 12 bases left in between. The CDR3 is 12 residues long. In DNA form, the CDR3 reads TGTGCCGGGAGACAGGACAATTCACCCCTCCACTTT. Translating it yields CAGRQDNSPLHF.

V usage is TRBV5-5 and J usage is TRBJ2-7; D perhaps matches TRBD2 (6 bases). The germline gives CDR1 SGHKS, CDR2 YYEKEE (reference sequence). The CDR3 sequence is 16 residues long. Between the trimmed V and J ends, which lost 3 bases and 1 base, there was a span of 17 bases. The CDR3 bases are TGTGCCAGCAGCTGGGACCAGGGAGGACAATCCTACGAGCAGTACTTC. This codes for CASSWDQGGQSYEQYF.

V usage is TRBV2 and J usage is TRBJ2-2, with TRBD2 matching over 8 bases. CDR3 size: 14 residues. V lost 2 bases and J lost 4; bases outside the gene matches: 0. The germline V gene encodes CDR1 SNHLY and CDR2 FYNNEI. The CDR3 DNA reads TGTGCCAGCAGTGAACTAGCGGGCACCGGGGAGCTGTTTTTT. Its translation: CASSELAGTGELFF.

The V gene is TRBV2, the J gene TRBJ2-1, with D possibly being TRBD1 (5 bases). V was shortened by 6 bases and J by 3 bases, with 12 bases between the two germline ends. This CDR3 region has 14 residues. The germline V gene has CDR1 SNHLY and CDR2 FYNNEI. CDR3 in DNA: TGTGCCAGCAGCCCCGACAGATACTACAATGAGCAGTTCTTC. It yields the protein CASSPDRYYNEQFF.

The chain couples TRBV5-6 to TRBJ1-2; D uncertain. There are 16 residues in the CDR3. The V gene lost 4 bases and the J gene lost 3 bases, with 19 bases spanning the gap. The germline V gene encodes CDR1 SGHDT and CDR2 YYEEEE. CDR3 region: CASSPPHILEDYGYTF. In DNA form, the CDR3 reads TGTGCCAGCAGCCCTCCTCACATATTAGAGGACTATGGCTACACCTTC.

The chain recombines TRBV5-6 with TRBJ2-7; 8 bases match TRBD1. The CDR3 has 15 residues. Per the germline V gene, CDR1 is SGHDT and CDR2 is YYEEEE. After removal of 4 bases from V and 3 bases from J, the junction contained 9 bases not matched to a gene. The CDR3 nucleotides read TGTGCCAGCAGCAGACAGACAGGGGTGATCTACGAGCAGTACTTC. Translated, it gives CASSRQTGVIYEQYF.

The rearrangement uses TRBV10-3 and TRBJ2-1; TRBD2 matches 8 bases. J lost 5 bases, V lost 2 bases, and 2 bases had no gene match. The CDR3 totals 14 residues. CDR1 and CDR2 (germline): ENHRY, SYGVKD. The CDR3 coding sequence is TGTGCCATCAGTGAGACTAGCGGAGACAATGAGCAGTTCTTC. Translated, it gives CAISETSGDNEQFF.

The chain joins TRBV5-6 to TRBJ2-7, with a tentative D call TRBD1 (5 bases). This CDR3 spans 13 amino acids. The V gene's germline CDR1 is SGHDT and CDR2 YYEEEE. V lost 1 base and J 5 bases, leaving 10 bases between the germline ends. CDR3 bases: TGTGCCAGCAGCTTGAGACAGCACCACGAGCAGTACTTC. Protein product: CASSLRQHHEQYF.

This clone was observed a few times. The rearrangement joins TRBV2 to TRBJ2-5, with D perhaps matching TRBD2 (6 bases). The V gene lost 6 bases and the J gene lost 1 base, with 12 bases spanning the gap. This CDR3 spans 14 amino acids. Per germline, CDR1 SNHLY and CDR2 FYNNEI. In nucleotides, the CDR3 is TGTGCCAGCAGCTACTCCGGGAGCCAAGAGACCCAGTACTTC. Translation gives CASSYSGSQETQYF.

The rearrangement links TRBV28 to TRBJ1-3, with TRBD1 matching 7 bases. Germline loops: CDR1 MDHEN, CDR2 SYDVKM. The CDR3 loop spans 15 amino acids. V gave up 8 bases and J gave up 1 base; unmatched junction bases: 8. CDR3 nucleotide sequence: TGTGCCAGCCGCACAGGGGCAGGATCTGGAAACACCATATATTTT. This codes for CASRTGAGSGNTIYF.

The rearrangement joins TRBV2 to TRBJ1-5, with D perhaps matching TRBD1 (6 bases). Germline assignment: CDR1 SNHLY and CDR2 FYNNEI. The CDR3 is 14 residues long. The V end lost 6 bases, the J end lost 1 base, and 10 bases lay between the germline ends. CDR3 sequence (DNA): TGTGCCAGCAGCGTACAGGGAAGCAATCAGCCCCAGCATTTT. The encoded protein is CASSVQGSNQPQHF.

This sequence joins TRBV10-3 and TRBJ2-3; 9 bases agree with TRBD1. With V trimmed by 2 bases and J by 0 bases, 3 bases remained unmatched. From germline, CDR1 is ENHRY and CDR2 SYGVKD. The CDR3 consists of 16 residues. The CDR3 nucleotides read TGTGCCATCAGTGAGCACAGGGGGCGGAGCACAGATACGCAGTATTTT. Translation gives CAISEHRGRSTDTQYF.

The table lists this clone with a count of one. In DNA, the CDR3 is TGTGCCATCAGTGAGTCTGGCGGGGACAGCTCCTACGAGCAGTACTTC. Its translation: CAISESGGDSSYEQYF. The J gene is TRBJ2-7, the V gene TRBV10-3; a weak D match, TRBD1 (7 bases). The germline V and J ends were trimmed by 0 bases and 0 bases, with 12 bases remaining between them. The length of the CDR3 is 16 residues. Germline V lookup: CDR1 ENHRY, CDR2 SYGVKD.

CDR3 nucleotide sequence: TGTGCCTCGAGGACAGGGGTTGGGGGAACTGAAGCTTTCTTT. This gives the protein CASRTGVGGTEAFF. The chain uses TRBV6-6 and TRBJ1-1; 9 nucleotides align to TRBD1. The CDR3 spans 14 residues. V lost 11 bases to trimming and J lost 5 bases; unmatched junction nucleotides: 12. The germline V gene encodes CDR1 MNHNY and CDR2 SVGAGI (reference sequence).